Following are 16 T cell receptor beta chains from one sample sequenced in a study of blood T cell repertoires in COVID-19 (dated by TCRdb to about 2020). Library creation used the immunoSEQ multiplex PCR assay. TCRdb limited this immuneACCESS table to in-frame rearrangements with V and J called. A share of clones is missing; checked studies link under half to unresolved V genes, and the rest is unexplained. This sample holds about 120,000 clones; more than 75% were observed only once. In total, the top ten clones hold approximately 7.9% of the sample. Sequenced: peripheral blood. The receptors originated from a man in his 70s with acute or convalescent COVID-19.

In nucleotides, the CDR3 is TGTGCCACCAGTGAAGGACAGGCCGGGGGTCAGCCCCAGCATTTT. This gives the protein CATSEGQAGGQPQHF. The chain carries TRBV24-1 and TRBJ1-5, with 7 bases matching TRBD1. V dropped 4 bases and J dropped 6; count of bases not matched to a gene: 8. The CDR3 is 15 amino acids. The germline V gene encodes CDR1 KGHDR and CDR2 SFDVKD.

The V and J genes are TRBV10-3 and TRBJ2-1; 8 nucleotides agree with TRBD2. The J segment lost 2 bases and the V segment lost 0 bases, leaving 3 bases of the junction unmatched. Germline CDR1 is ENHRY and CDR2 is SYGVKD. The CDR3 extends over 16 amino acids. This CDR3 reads CAISESSGSPYNEQFF. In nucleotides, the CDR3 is TGTGCCATCAGTGAGTCCAGCGGGAGCCCCTACAATGAGCAGTTCTTC.

The CDR3 DNA reads as TGTGCCAGCAGCAGGGTCGGGAGCAGAACTGAAGCTTTCTTT. Its translation is CASSRVGSRTEAFF. The V and J genes are TRBV3-1 (or the pseudogene TRBV3-2) and TRBJ1-1; D is unresolved. The CDR3 is 14 amino acids. Trimming removed 5 bases at V and 5 bases at J, with 15 bases between. In germline, CDR1 is LGHDT, CDR2 YNNKEL (reference sequence).

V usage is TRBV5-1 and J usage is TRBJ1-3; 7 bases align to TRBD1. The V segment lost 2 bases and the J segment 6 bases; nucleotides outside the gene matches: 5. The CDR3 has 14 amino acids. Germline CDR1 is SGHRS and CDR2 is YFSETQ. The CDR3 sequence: CASSLGQVENTIYF. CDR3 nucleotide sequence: TGCGCCAGCAGCTTAGGACAGGTTGAAAACACCATATATTTT.

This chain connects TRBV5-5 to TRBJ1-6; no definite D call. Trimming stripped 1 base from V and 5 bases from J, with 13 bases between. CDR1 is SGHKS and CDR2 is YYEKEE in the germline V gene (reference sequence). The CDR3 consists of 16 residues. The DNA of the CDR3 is TGTGCCAGCAGCTTGCACCCGACACTCAATAATTCACCCCTCCACTTT. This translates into CASSLHPTLNNSPLHF.

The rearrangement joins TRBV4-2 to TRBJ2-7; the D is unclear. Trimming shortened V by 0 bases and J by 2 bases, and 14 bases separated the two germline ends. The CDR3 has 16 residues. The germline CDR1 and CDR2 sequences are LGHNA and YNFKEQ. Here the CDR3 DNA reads TGTGCCAGCAGCCAAGAAGCCCCCCCCCGCCCCTACGAGCAGTACTTC. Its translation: CASSQEAPPRPYEQYF.

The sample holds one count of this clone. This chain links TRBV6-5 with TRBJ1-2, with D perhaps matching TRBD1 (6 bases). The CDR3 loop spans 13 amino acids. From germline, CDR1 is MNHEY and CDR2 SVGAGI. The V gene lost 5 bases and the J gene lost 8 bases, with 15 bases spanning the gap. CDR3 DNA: TGTGCCAGCAGTCAAACAGGGCAGGTGGGCTACACCTTC. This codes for CASSQTGQVGYTF.

CDR3 in amino acids: CASSPTGEGEKLFF. The CDR3 region has the DNA TGTGCCAGCTCACCGACAGGCGAAGGAGAAAAACTGTTTTTT. The chain carries TRBV18 and TRBJ1-4, with a tentative D call TRBD1 (6 bases). Trimming left V 3 bases short and J 8 bases short, with 13 bases between. Germline V gene sequence: CDR1 KGHSH, CDR2 LQKENI. The CDR3 covers 14 residues.

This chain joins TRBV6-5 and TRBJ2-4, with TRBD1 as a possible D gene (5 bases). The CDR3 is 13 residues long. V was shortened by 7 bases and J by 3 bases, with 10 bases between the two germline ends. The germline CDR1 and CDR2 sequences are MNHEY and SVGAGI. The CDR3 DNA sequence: TGTGCCAGCATGGTTGACAGCAAAAACATTCAGTACTTC. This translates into CASMVDSKNIQYF.

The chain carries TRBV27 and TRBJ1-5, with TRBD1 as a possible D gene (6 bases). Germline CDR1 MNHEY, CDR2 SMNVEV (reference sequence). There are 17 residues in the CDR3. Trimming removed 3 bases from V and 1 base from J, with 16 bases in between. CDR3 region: CASSFAQGFLSNQPQHF. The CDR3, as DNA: TGTGCCAGCAGTTTTGCTCAGGGGTTTTTGAGCAATCAGCCCCAGCATTTT.

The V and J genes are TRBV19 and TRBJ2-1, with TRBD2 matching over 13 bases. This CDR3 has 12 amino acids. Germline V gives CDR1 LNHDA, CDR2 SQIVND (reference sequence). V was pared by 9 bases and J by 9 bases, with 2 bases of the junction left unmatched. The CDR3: CARGLAGSEQFF. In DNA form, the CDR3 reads TGTGCCAGGGGACTAGCGGGGAGTGAGCAGTTCTTC. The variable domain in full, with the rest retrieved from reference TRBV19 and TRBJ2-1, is DGGITQSPKYLFRKEGQNVTLSCEQNLNHDAMYWYRQDPGQGLRLIYYSQIVNDFQKGDIAEGYSVSREKKESFPLTVTSAQKNPTAFYLCARGLAGSEQFFGPGTRLTVL.

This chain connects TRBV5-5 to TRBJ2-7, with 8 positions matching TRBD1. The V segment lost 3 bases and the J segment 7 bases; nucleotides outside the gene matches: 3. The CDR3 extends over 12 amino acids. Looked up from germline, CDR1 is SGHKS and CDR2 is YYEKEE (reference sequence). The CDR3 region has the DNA TGTGCCAGCAGCTGGGACAGGAGGGAGCAGTACTTC. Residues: CASSWDRREQYF.

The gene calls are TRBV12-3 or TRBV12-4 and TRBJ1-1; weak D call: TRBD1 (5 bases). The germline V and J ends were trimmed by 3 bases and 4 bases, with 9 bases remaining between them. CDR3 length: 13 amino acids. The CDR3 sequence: CASSFGGSTEAFF. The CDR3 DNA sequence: TGTGCCAGCAGTTTTGGGGGGAGCACTGAAGCTTTCTTT.

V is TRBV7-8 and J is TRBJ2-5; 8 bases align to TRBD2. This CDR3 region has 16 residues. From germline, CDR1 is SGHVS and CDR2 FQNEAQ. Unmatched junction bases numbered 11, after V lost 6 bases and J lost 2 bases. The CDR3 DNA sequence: TGTGCCAGCAGTCGAGGGAGTAGCGGGACTCAAGAGACCCAGTACTTC. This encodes CASSRGSSGTQETQYF.

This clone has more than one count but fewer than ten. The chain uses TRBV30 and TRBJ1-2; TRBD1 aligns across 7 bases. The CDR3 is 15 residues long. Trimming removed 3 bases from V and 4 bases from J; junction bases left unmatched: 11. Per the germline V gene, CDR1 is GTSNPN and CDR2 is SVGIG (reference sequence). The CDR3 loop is CAWRDPDRVGYGYTF. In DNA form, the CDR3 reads TGTGCCTGGAGAGATCCTGACAGGGTTGGCTATGGCTACACCTTC.

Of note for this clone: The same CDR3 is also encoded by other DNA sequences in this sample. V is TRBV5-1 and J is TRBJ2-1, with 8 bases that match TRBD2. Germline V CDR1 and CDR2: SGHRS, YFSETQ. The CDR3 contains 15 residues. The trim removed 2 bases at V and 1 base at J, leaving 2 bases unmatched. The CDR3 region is CASSLAGASYNEQFF. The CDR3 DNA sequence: TGCGCCAGCAGCTTAGCGGGGGCATCCTACAATGAGCAGTTCTTC.